The T cell receptor beta chain under discussion was sequenced for a study of radiotherapy plus CTLA-4 blockade in lung cancer. Study context: Overall, 15% to 20% of patients showed an objective response, while 31% attained disease control.

V was trimmed by 6 bases and J by 2 bases, leaving 12 bases between them. The CDR3 extends over 14 amino acids. The V gene's germline CDR1 is SNHLY and CDR2 FYNNEI. The sample holds a few counts of this clone. TCRdb's table, derived via immunoSEQ multiplex PCR, lists solely in-frame clones and lacks some. The table includes around 30,000 clones, roughly 71% detected once. Sequences were derived from peripheral blood, sampled from a patient treated with radiotherapy plus ipilimumab. The receptor was derived from a human donor with non-small cell lung cancer whose response to radiotherapy plus ipilimumab could not be evaluated. V and J are TRBV2 and TRBJ2-3, with D unresolved. CDR3 sequence (DNA): TGTGCCAGCAGAGTAACTCAAACCACAGATACGCAGTATTTT. Amino acids: CASRVTQTTDTQYF.